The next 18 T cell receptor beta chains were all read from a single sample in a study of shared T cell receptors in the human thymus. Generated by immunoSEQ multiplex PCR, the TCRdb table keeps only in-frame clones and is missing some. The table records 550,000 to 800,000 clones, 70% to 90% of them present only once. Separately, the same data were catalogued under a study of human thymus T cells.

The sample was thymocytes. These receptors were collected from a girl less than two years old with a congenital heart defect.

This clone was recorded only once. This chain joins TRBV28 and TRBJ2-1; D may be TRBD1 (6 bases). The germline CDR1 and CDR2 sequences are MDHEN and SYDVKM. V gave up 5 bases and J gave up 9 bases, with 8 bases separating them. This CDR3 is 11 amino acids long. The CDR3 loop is CASSRQVEQFF. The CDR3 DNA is TGTGCCAGCAGTCGACAGGTTGAGCAGTTCTTC.

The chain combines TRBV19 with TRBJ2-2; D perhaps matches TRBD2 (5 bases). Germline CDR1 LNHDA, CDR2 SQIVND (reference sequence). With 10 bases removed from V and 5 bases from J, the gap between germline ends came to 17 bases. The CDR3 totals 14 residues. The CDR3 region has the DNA TGTGCCACCGAACCCGGGATCACGACCGGGGAGCTGTTTTTT. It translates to CATEPGITTGELFF.

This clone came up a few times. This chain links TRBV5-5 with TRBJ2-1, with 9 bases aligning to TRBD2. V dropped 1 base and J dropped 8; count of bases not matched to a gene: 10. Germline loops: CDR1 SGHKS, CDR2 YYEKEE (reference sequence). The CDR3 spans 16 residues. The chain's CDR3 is CASSLLKAGGMDEQFF. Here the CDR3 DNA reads TGTGCCAGCAGCTTGTTAAAGGCGGGGGGGATGGATGAGCAGTTCTTC.

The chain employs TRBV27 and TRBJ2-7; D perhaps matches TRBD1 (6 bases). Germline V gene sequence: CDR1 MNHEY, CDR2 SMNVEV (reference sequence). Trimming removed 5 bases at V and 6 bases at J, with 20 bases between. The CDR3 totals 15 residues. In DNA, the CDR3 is TGTGCCAGCAGTCCTCGCTCCCTTGGGACATCCGAGCAGTACTTC. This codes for CASSPRSLGTSEQYF.

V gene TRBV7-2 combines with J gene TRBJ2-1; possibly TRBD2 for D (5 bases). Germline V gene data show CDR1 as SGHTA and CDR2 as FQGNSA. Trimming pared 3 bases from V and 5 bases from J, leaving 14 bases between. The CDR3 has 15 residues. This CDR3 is CASSFIASQNNEQFF. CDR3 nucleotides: TGTGCCAGCAGCTTTATAGCGTCTCAGAACAATGAGCAGTTCTTC.

The CDR3 loop reads CARRDKNNEQFF. CDR3 nucleotide sequence: TGTGCCAGACGGGACAAAAACAATGAGCAGTTCTTC. J is TRBJ2-1 and V is TRBV19; TRBD1 might be the D (6 bases). CDR1 and CDR2 from the germline V gene are LNHDA and SQIVND (reference sequence). This CDR3 has 12 amino acids. Deletions cut 9 bases from V and 5 bases from J, with 11 bases between.

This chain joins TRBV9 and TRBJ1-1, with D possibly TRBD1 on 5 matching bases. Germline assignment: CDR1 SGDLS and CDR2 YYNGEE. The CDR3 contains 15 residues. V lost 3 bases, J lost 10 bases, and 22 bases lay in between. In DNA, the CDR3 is TGTGCCAGCAGCGCGCAACCAGGGCTTTGGGCCTCAGCTTTCTTT. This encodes CASSAQPGLWASAFF.

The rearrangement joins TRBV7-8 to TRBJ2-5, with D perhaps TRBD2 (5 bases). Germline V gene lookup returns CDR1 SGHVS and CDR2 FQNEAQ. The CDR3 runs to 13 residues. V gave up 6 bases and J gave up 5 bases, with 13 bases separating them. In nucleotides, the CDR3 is TGTGCCAGCAGACGAACTTGGAGGGAGACCCAGTACTTC. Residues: CASRRTWRETQYF.

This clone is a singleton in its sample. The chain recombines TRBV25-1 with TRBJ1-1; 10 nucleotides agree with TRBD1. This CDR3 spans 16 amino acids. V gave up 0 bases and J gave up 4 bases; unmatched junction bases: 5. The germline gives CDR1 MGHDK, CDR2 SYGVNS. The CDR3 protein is CASSEYWTGGATEAFF. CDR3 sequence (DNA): TGTGCCAGCAGTGAATATTGGACAGGGGGGGCCACTGAAGCTTTCTTT.

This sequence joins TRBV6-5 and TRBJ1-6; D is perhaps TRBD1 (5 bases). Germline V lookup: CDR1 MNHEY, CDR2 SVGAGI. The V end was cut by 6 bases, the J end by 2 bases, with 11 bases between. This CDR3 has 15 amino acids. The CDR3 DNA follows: TGTGCCAGCAGGAACCTCAGGGCCTATAATTCACCCCTCCACTTT. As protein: CASRNLRAYNSPLHF.

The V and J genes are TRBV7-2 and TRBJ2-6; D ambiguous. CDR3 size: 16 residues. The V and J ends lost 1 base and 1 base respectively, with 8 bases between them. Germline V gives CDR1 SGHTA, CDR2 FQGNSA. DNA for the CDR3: TGTGCCAGCAGCTTAGGGCCGGGTTCTGGGGCCAACGTCCTGACTTTC. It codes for CASSLGPGSGANVLTF.

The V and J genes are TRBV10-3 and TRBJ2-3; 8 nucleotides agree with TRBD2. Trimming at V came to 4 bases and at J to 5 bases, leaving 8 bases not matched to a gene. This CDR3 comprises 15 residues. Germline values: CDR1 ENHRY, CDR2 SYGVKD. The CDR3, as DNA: TGTGCCATCAGTGCCGGGGGGGCGGGACTAGATACGCAGTATTTT. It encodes CAISAGGAGLDTQYF.

CDR3 in DNA: TGTGCCAGCAGATGCCTAGACAGGGTGGTGCGAGGCTACACCTTC. Amino acid sequence: CASRCLDRVVRGYTF. The genes are TRBV5-6 and TRBJ1-2, with 7 bases lining up with TRBD1. V lost 5 bases, J lost 8 bases, and 15 bases stayed unmatched. Germline V gene data show CDR1 as SGHDT and CDR2 as YYEEEE. The CDR3 spans 15 residues.

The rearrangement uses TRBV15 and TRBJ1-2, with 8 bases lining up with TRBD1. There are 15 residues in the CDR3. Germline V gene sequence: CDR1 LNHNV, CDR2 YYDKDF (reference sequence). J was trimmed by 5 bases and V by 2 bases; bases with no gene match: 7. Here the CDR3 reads CATSRTQGADYGYTF. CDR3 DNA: TGTGCCACCAGCAGAACGCAGGGGGCCGATTATGGCTACACCTTC.

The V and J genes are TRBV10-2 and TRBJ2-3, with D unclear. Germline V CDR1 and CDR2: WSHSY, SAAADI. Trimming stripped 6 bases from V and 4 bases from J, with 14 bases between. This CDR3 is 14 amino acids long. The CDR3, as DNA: TGCGCCAGCAGCCACCCGGCCCGGGCAGATACGCAGTATTTT. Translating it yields CASSHPARADTQYF.

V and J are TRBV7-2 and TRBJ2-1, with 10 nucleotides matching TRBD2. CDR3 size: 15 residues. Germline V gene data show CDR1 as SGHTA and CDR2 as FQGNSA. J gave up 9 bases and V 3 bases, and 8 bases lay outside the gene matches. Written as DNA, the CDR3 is TGTGCCAGCAGCTTTCTTCAGCGGGGGGGCAGTGAGCAGTTCTTC. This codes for CASSFLQRGGSEQFF.

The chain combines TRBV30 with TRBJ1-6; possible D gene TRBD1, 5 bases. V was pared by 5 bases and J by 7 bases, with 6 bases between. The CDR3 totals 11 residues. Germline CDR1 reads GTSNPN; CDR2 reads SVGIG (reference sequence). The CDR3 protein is CAWDSNSPLHF. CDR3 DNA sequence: TGTGCCTGGGACAGCAATTCACCCCTCCACTTT.

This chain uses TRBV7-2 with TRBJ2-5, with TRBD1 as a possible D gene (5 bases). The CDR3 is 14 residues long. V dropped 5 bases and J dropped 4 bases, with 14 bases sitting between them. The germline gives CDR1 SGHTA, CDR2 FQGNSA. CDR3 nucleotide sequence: TGTGCCAGCAGCCGCAGGGTGTTTCGAGAGACCCAGTACTTC. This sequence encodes CASSRRVFRETQYF.